The 26 T cell receptor beta chains below come from one sample, sequenced in a study of long-term antiretroviral therapy in people with HIV (dated by TCRdb to 2021 to 2024). Sequencing of the TRB variable region was done with the immunoSEQ hsTCRB v3.0 assay at survey level resolution. TCRdb mirrors the immuneACCESS table, restricted to in-frame sequences. Some clones are absent from its copies; in checked studies, under half trace to an unresolved V gene, and the reason for the others is unknown. For this sample there are approximately 23,000 clones; around 83% appear just once. The ten largest clones add up to around 4.8% of the sample. The material was unsorted PBMCs, obtained 2.7 years after starting antiretroviral therapy. These TCRs come from a man between 40 and 49 years old with HIV.

The V and J genes are TRBV4-2 and TRBJ2-7; the D gene could be TRBD1 or TRBD2 (5 bases each). Germline V CDR1 and CDR2: LGHNA, YNFKEQ. Trimming removed 5 bases at V and 2 bases at J, with 16 bases between. CDR3 length: 15 residues. Here the CDR3 reads CASSIRGAHPYEQYF. The CDR3 nucleotides read TGTGCCAGCAGCATACGGGGCGCCCACCCCTACGAGCAGTACTTC.

The genes are TRBV27 and TRBJ2-1; 10 nucleotides match TRBD1. The CDR3 has 15 amino acids. Germline V lookup: CDR1 MNHEY, CDR2 SMNVEV (reference sequence). Trimming at V came to 5 bases and at J to 7 bases, leaving 8 bases not matched to a gene. The CDR3 sequence is CASSALGTGVNEQFF. The CDR3 nucleotides read TGTGCCAGCAGTGCCTTAGGGACAGGGGTGAATGAGCAGTTCTTC.

The V gene is TRBV5-4, the J gene TRBJ2-4, with 9 nucleotides matching TRBD2. After removal of 3 bases from V and 5 bases from J, the junction contained 9 bases not matched to a gene. The CDR3 extends over 16 amino acids. Germline lookup yields CDR1 SGHNT and CDR2 YYREEE (reference sequence). Here the CDR3 reads CASSSQGGGRENIQYF. The CDR3 DNA is TGTGCCAGCAGCTCCCAGGGTGGCGGGAGGGAAAACATTCAGTACTTC.

The chain employs TRBV11-1 and TRBJ2-3; D perhaps matches TRBD2 (6 bases). Trimming removed 8 bases from V and 1 base from J, with 10 bases in between. The germline V gene encodes CDR1 SGHAT and CDR2 FQDESV (reference sequence). CDR3 size: 13 residues. The DNA for the CDR3 is TGTGCCAGCGGGGACTCTGGCACAGATACGCAGTATTTT. Protein sequence: CASGDSGTDTQYF.

This chain uses TRBV5-1 with TRBJ2-3, with TRBD2 matching 9 bases. Germline CDR1 SGHRS, CDR2 YFSETQ. This CDR3 is 14 amino acids long. With 2 bases clipped from V and 3 bases from J, the junction kept 1 base outside the gene matches. The CDR3 spells CASSLTSGTDTQYF. The CDR3 DNA reads as TGCGCCAGCAGCTTAACTAGCGGGACAGATACGCAGTATTTT. The whole variable domain, remainder taken from reference TRBV5-1 and TRBJ2-3, is KAGVTQTPRYLIKTRGQQVTLSCSPISGHRSVSWYQQTPGQGLQFLFEYFSETQRNKGNFPGRFSGRQFSNSRSEMNVSTLELGDSALYLCASSLTSGTDTQYFGPGTRLTVL.

This chain connects TRBV18 to TRBJ2-1; a possible D gene is TRBD1 (6 bases). The CDR3 contains 16 residues. Trimming shortened V by 5 bases and J by 0 bases, and 14 bases separated the two germline ends. Germline loops: CDR1 KGHSH, CDR2 LQKENI. CDR3 sequence (DNA): TGTGCCAGCTCAGGGGGCGGGCAACTCTCCTACAATGAGCAGTTCTTC. As protein: CASSGGGQLSYNEQFF.

The chain is built from TRBV5-6 and TRBJ1-3; no reliable D call. The V gene's germline CDR1 is SGHDT and CDR2 YYEEEE. The CDR3 has 15 residues. The V end was cut by 0 bases, the J end by 1 base, with 8 bases between. This CDR3 reads CASSLVGVSGNTIYF. CDR3 in DNA: TGTGCCAGCAGCTTGGTTGGGGTTTCTGGAAACACCATATATTTT.

Written as DNA, the CDR3 is TGTGCCAGCAGCCCCCGGGGACGGAAGGATAATCAGCCCCAGCATTTT. Translation: CASSPRGRKDNQPQHF. The chain has TRBV5-6 and TRBJ1-5; TRBD1 might be the D (5 bases). The CDR3 is 16 residues long. Between the trimmed V and J ends, which lost 4 bases and 4 bases, there was a span of 18 bases. CDR1 is SGHDT, CDR2 YYEEEE, per germline. The full variable domain, its missing parts supplied by reference TRBV5-6 and TRBJ1-5, is DAGVTQSPTHLIKTRGQQVTLRCSPKSGHDTVSWYQQALGQGPQFIFQYYEEEERQRGNFPDRFSGHQFPNYSSELNVNALLLGDSALYLCASSPRGRKDNQPQHFGDGTRLSIL.

The chain links TRBV7-2 to TRBJ2-7; no clear D. V was cut by 2 bases and J by 4 bases, with 6 bases left in between. Germline CDR1 reads SGHTA; CDR2 reads FQGNSA. This CDR3 comprises 12 residues. In DNA, the CDR3 is TGTGCCAGCAGCTTAATCCTGTACGAGCAGTACTTC. Translating gives CASSLILYEQYF.

The chain combines TRBV5-6 with TRBJ2-5, with D perhaps TRBD1 (5 bases). Per the germline V gene, CDR1 is SGHDT and CDR2 is YYEEEE. This CDR3 is built from 14 residues. Trimming removed 4 bases from V and 3 bases from J, with 13 bases in between. In nucleotides, the CDR3 is TGTGCCAGCAGCCCGAACAGGTTTGAAGAGACCCAGTACTTC. It specifies CASSPNRFEETQYF.

The rearrangement uses TRBV5-6 and TRBJ2-7; D unclear. The ends were cut back, 0 bases at V and 5 bases at J, with 12 bases in the middle. This CDR3 region has 14 residues. Germline values: CDR1 SGHDT, CDR2 YYEEEE. This chain's CDR3 is CASSLVGASNEQYF. CDR3 bases: TGTGCCAGCAGCTTGGTGGGTGCTAGTAACGAGCAGTACTTC.

Notes on this clone: This CDR3 is also generated by other DNA sequences in the sample. The V gene is TRBV11-2, the J gene TRBJ1-5; D is unclear. Between the trimmed V and J ends, which lost 0 bases and 2 bases, there was a span of 2 bases. Germline CDR1 is SGHAT and CDR2 is FQNNGV. The CDR3 spans 13 residues. The CDR3 reads CASSLERNQPQHF. The CDR3 DNA is TGTGCCAGCAGCTTAGAGCGCAATCAGCCCCAGCATTTT.

The V and J genes are TRBV4-3 and TRBJ2-2, with D possibly being TRBD2 (7 bases). CDR1 LGHNA and CDR2 YSLEER come from the germline V gene. The CDR3 runs to 15 residues. Between the trimmed V and J ends, which lost 4 bases and 5 bases, there was a span of 14 bases. This CDR3 reads CASSPAGGLTGELFF. The CDR3 nucleotides are TGCGCCAGCAGCCCCGCCGGGGGGCTTACCGGGGAGCTGTTTTTT.

The chain employs TRBV5-1 and TRBJ2-7, with TRBD1 matching over 7 bases. Trimming removed 2 bases from V and 4 bases from J; junction bases left unmatched: 6. The CDR3 has 14 amino acids. Germline loops: CDR1 SGHRS, CDR2 YFSETQ. The CDR3 protein is CASSFTGDGYEQYF. For the CDR3, the DNA is TGCGCCAGCAGCTTCACAGGGGACGGGTACGAGCAGTACTTC.

The chain links TRBV28 to TRBJ1-3; TRBD1 aligns across 8 bases. From germline, CDR1 is MDHEN and CDR2 SYDVKM. J lost 0 bases, V lost 7 bases, and 5 bases had no gene match. The CDR3 is 15 residues long. The CDR3: CASTNRGYSGNTIYF. CDR3 DNA sequence: TGTGCCAGCACCAACAGGGGGTACTCTGGAAACACCATATATTTT.

The chain joins TRBV5-8 to TRBJ2-7; the D gene is possibly TRBD1 (6 bases). Between the trimmed V and J ends, which lost 2 bases and 3 bases, there was a span of 24 bases. CDR1 is SGHTS, CDR2 YDEGEE, per germline. The CDR3 loop spans 18 amino acids. This CDR3 reads CASSFVLLSGHEVYEQYF. The CDR3, as DNA: TGTGCCAGCAGCTTTGTTCTTCTCTCGGGACATGAGGTCTACGAGCAGTACTTC.

The chain combines TRBV6-1 with TRBJ1-2; D uncertain. CDR1 MNHNS and CDR2 SASEGT come from the germline V gene. V was shortened by 4 bases and J by 5 bases, with 8 bases between the two germline ends. CDR3 size: 12 residues. The CDR3 region is CASSVSTYGYTF. Here the CDR3 DNA reads TGTGCCAGCAGTGTCTCGACTTATGGCTACACCTTC.

The rearrangement uses TRBV5-1 and TRBJ2-3, with D possibly being TRBD2 (6 bases). From germline, CDR1 is SGHRS and CDR2 YFSETQ. The CDR3 length is 14 residues. Trimming removed 6 bases from V and 1 base from J, with 12 bases in between. CDR3 amino acids: CASTFGGGTDTQYF. The CDR3 DNA is TGCGCCAGCACCTTTGGCGGGGGCACAGATACGCAGTATTTT.

The V call is TRBV5-5, the J call TRBJ1-2; 8 bases fit TRBD1. CDR3 length: 14 residues. Germline V gene lookup returns CDR1 SGHKS and CDR2 YYEKEE (reference sequence). Trimming cost V 0 bases and J 8 bases; bases outside gene matches: 6. The CDR3 region has the DNA TGTGCCAGCAGCTTGGAGACAGGGGCTGGAGGCTACACCTTC. The encoded protein is CASSLETGAGGYTF.

The chain uses TRBV11-3 and TRBJ1-1, with D unclear. The CDR3 spans 14 residues. Germline CDR1 is SGHNT and CDR2 is YENEEA. The ends were cut back, 1 base at V and 0 bases at J, with 6 bases in the middle. This CDR3 reads CASSLAGVNTEAFF. The CDR3 DNA sequence: TGTGCCAGCAGCTTAGCCGGGGTGAACACTGAAGCTTTCTTT.

This clone was detected only a few times. This chain joins TRBV19 and TRBJ1-5, with 7 bases that match TRBD1. The CDR3 loop spans 16 amino acids. After removal of 3 bases from V and 4 bases from J, the junction contained 9 bases not matched to a gene. Germline loops: CDR1 LNHDA, CDR2 SQIVND (reference sequence). CDR3 sequence (DNA): TGTGCCAGTAGTATTGGGGACAGTGGGATGAATCAGCCCCAGCATTTT. Translating gives CASSIGDSGMNQPQHF. The full variable domain, its missing parts supplied by reference TRBV19 and TRBJ1-5, is DGGITQSPKYLFRKEGQNVTLSCEQNLNHDAMYWYRQDPGQGLRLIYYSQIVNDFQKGDIAEGYSVSREKKESFPLTVTSAQKNPTAFYLCASSIGDSGMNQPQHFGDGTRLSIL.

The chain carries TRBV28 and TRBJ1-5; 7 nucleotides line up with TRBD1. This CDR3 is 13 amino acids long. V shed 4 bases and J 7 bases; nucleotides not matched to a gene: 4. Germline CDR1 reads MDHEN; CDR2 reads SYDVKM. This CDR3 reads CASSSGGSQPQHF. In DNA, the CDR3 is TGTGCCAGCAGTTCAGGGGGAAGCCAGCCCCAGCATTTT.

The rearrangement links TRBV2 to TRBJ2-7, with D unresolved. V was clipped by 7 bases and J by 2 bases, with 9 bases between them. The CDR3 is 12 residues long. From germline, CDR1 is SNHLY and CDR2 FYNNEI. The CDR3 reads CASTVVPYEQYF. CDR3 in DNA: TGTGCCAGCACCGTGGTCCCCTACGAGCAGTACTTC.

In its sample, this clone is medium-sized. The chain links TRBV29-1 to TRBJ1-2; 8 positions match TRBD1. Germline loops: CDR1 SQVTM, CDR2 ANQGSEA. This CDR3 has 14 amino acids. J lost 2 bases, V lost 5 bases, and 7 bases had no gene match. The CDR3 reads CSVPEDRDNYGYTF. CDR3 in DNA: TGCAGCGTTCCTGAGGACAGGGACAACTATGGCTACACCTTC.

The chain is built from TRBV21-1 and TRBJ1-2; the table gives TRBD1 as D, unverified against the DNA. TRBV21-1 is a pseudogene segment. The CDR3 spans 17 residues. The CDR3 here is CASNLRDRGLGNGGYTF. CDR3 DNA sequence: TGTGCCAGCAACCTCCGGGACAGGGGATTGGGGAATGGTGGCTACACCTTC.

This clone occurred once. This sequence joins TRBV6-5 and TRBJ2-3; D uncertain. The V gene's germline CDR1 is MNHEY and CDR2 SVGAGI. This CDR3 has 11 amino acids. Trimming pared 1 base from V and 5 bases from J, leaving 1 base between. The CDR3 spells CASSYLDTQYF. The CDR3 DNA reads as TGTGCCAGCAGTTACTTAGATACGCAGTATTTT.